This TCR beta chain emerged from a study of T cells after yellow fever vaccination. Study as a whole: Low-cell-number fractions were prepared with SMART-Seq v4 Ultra Low Input. Whole-study results and caveats: A minor fraction of clonotypes spanned both CD4 and CD8 compartments. FACS-sorted repertoires could harbor abundant contaminating bulk-population clonotypes.

Points on this clonotype: No antigen is known for it.

CDR3 length: 15 residues. Germline assignment: CDR1 KGHSH and CDR2 LQKENI. Trimming left V 2 bases short and J 1 base short, with 11 bases between. 5'RACE template switching generated TCR cDNA, adding a universal primer site and UMIs. One entry per CDR3 protein, called by TCRdb with MiXCR from the 5' RACE reads. The profile shows hundreds of thousands of distinct CDR3 sequences, approximately 15% of them singletons. Sequencing was performed on PBMCs, taken on the day of the yellow fever booster vaccination. This chain connects TRBV18 to TRBJ2-5, with a possible D match to TRBD2 (5 bases). The sequence was collected from a man between 25 and 39 years old who received the YFV17D yellow fever vaccine. As DNA, the CDR3 is TGTGCCAGCTCACCAGGTCCGGGATTCCAAGAGACCCAGTACTTC. Translated, it gives CASSPGPGFQETQYF.